This TCR beta chain was captured by sequencing in a study of T cells after yellow fever vaccination. This CDR3 has 14 amino acids. Germline V CDR1 and CDR2: KGHSH, LQKENI. With V trimmed by 3 bases and J by 4 bases, 4 bases remained unmatched. Study-wide results and caveats: A small proportion of clonotypes was detected in both the CD4 and CD8 compartments.

In this sample, this clonotype turned up many times. Antigen unknown. One entry per CDR3 protein results from TCRdb running MiXCR on the 5' RACE reads. The data contain under 600,000 distinct CDR3 sequences, approximately 12% of them seen just once; the ten biggest clones take up over 12%. The chain joins TRBV18 to TRBJ2-7, with TRBD1 matching over 9 bases. The sequence came from a man younger than 45 who received the YFV17D yellow fever vaccine. Sequences were derived from PBMCs, sampled on the day of the yellow fever booster vaccination. CDR3 DNA: TGTGCCAGCTCACCCGACAGGGGGAGGTACGAGCAGTACTTC. Its translation: CASSPDRGRYEQYF.